Below are 30 T cell receptor beta chains sequenced from a single sample in a study of T cells in Graves' hyperthyroidism and ophthalmopathy (dated by TCRdb to about 2019). The receptor library was made with multiplex PCR. The sequencer listed for this sample is Illumina HiSeq 2000. TCR beta CDR3 regions were amplified from RNA transcripts. The TCR CDR3 was subjected to a first round of RT-PCR using the HTBI primer set and the Qiagen OneStep RT-PCR kit. TCRdb trimmed public reads at Q25 via fastp, called clones via MiXCR and kept in-frame beta chains. Entries are consolidated by CDR3 protein sequence, retaining the most common genes and DNA. This sample holds about 420,000 distinct CDR3 sequences; approximately 13% were observed only once. 5% to 6.5% of the sample comes from the top ten. Sequencing input: blood. Receptor source: a woman aged 18-30 years with Graves' hyperthyroidism.

This clonotype was detected ten times or more. The chain links TRBV12-3 or TRBV12-4 to TRBJ2-7; the D call may be TRBD1 or TRBD2 (5 bases each). Trimming pared 5 bases from V and 1 base from J, leaving 9 bases between. The CDR3 totals 13 residues. CDR3 nucleotide sequence: TGTGCCAGCAGTGGGGACGGATCCTACGAGCAGTACTTC. Its protein product is CASSGDGSYEQYF.

This clonotype showed up many times. V is TRBV2 and J is TRBJ1-2; D might be TRBD1 (5 bases). Germline CDR1 SNHLY, CDR2 FYNNEI. V was pared by 4 bases and J by 2 bases, with 8 bases between. The CDR3 sequence is 13 residues long. CDR3 DNA: TGTGCCAGCAGTGCAGGGATCAACTATGGCTACACCTTC. Protein: CASSAGINYGYTF.

A remark on this clonotype: This clone may be a read error of a much larger clone one base away. V is TRBV7-7 and J is TRBJ1-1; possibly TRBD1 for D (6 bases). CDR1 and CDR2 (germline): SSHAT, FNYEAQ (reference sequence). This CDR3 contains 15 residues. The DNA of the CDR3 is TGTGCTAGCCGCCCATTAGACAGGCCGAACACTGAAGCTTTCTTT. This encodes CASRPLDRPNTEAFF.

This clonotype was counted ten times or more. The rearrangement links TRBV11-2 to TRBJ2-1; maybe TRBD2 (5 bases). With 5 bases removed from V and 4 bases from J, the gap between germline ends came to 12 bases. This CDR3 contains 14 residues. CDR1 is SGHAT, CDR2 FQNNGV, per germline. The CDR3 loop is CASSPPGIYNEQFF. CDR3 sequence (DNA): TGTGCCAGCAGCCCCCCCGGGATATACAATGAGCAGTTCTTC.

V usage is TRBV11-2 and J usage is TRBJ1-6; no firm D call. This CDR3 has 16 residues. From germline, CDR1 is SGHAT and CDR2 FQNNGV. V was shortened by 0 bases and J by 3 bases, with 9 bases between the two germline ends. CDR3 nucleotide sequence: TGTGCCAGCAGCTTAGAGGGCAGAGACTATAATTCACCCCTCCACTTT. Amino acids: CASSLEGRDYNSPLHF.

This clonotype came up many times. The chain combines TRBV19 with TRBJ2-3, with 7 bases that match TRBD1. V shed 6 bases, J shed 6 bases, and the junction held 9 bases outside the gene matches. Germline V lookup: CDR1 LNHDA, CDR2 SQIVND (reference sequence). This CDR3 spans 14 amino acids. CDR3: CASSRGQVQDTQYF. CDR3 DNA: TGTGCCAGTAGCCGAGGACAGGTTCAGGATACGCAGTATTTT.

This clonotype was observed a few times. The chain joins TRBV9 to TRBJ2-3, with TRBD2 matching over 9 bases. Germline CDR1 reads SGDLS; CDR2 reads YYNGEE. This CDR3 comprises 17 residues. V was clipped by 0 bases and J by 0 bases; unmatched bases: 5. The DNA for the CDR3 is TGTGCCAGCAGCGTAGCGGGACTAGCTAGTAGCACAGATACGCAGTATTTT. This codes for CASSVAGLASSTDTQYF. Looking up the rest from reference TRBV9 and TRBJ2-3 gives the full variable domain: DSGVTQTPKHLITATGQRVTLRCSPRSGDLSVYWYQQSLDQGLQFLIQYYNGEERAKGNILERFSAQQFPDLHSELNLSSLELGDSALYFCASSVAGLASSTDTQYFGPGTRLTVL.

This clonotype came up many times. This sequence joins TRBV27 and TRBJ2-1; the match to TRBD2 covers 11 bases. Unmatched junction bases numbered 18, after V lost 2 bases and J lost 9 bases. Germline assignment: CDR1 MNHEY and CDR2 SMNVEV (reference sequence). The CDR3 is 19 amino acids. The DNA of the CDR3 is TGTGCCAGCAGTTTAAGCGGGGGTGGACTAGCGGGCGGAGCCGCTGAGCAGTTCTTC. It codes for CASSLSGGGLAGGAAEQFF.

Concerning this clonotype: A single base separates this from a much larger clone, so it may be a read error. This sequence joins TRBV9 and TRBJ2-1, with 8 bases aligning to TRBD2. Germline values: CDR1 SGDLS, CDR2 YYNGEE. V shed 0 bases and J 2 bases; nucleotides not matched to a gene: 1. The CDR3 is made up of 15 amino acids. The CDR3 bases are TGTGCCAGCAGCGTAGATAGCGGGACCTACAATGAGCAGTTCTTC. This codes for CASSVDSGTYNEQFF.

The table lists this clonotype with many counts. The chain carries TRBV18 and TRBJ2-1; TRBD2 aligns across 10 bases. This CDR3 is 14 amino acids long. Germline V gives CDR1 KGHSH, CDR2 LQKENI. V lost 6 bases to trimming and J lost 7 bases; unmatched junction nucleotides: 6. The CDR3 DNA sequence: TGTGCCAGCTCTTCCGGGACTAGCGCTAATGAGCAGTTCTTC. It specifies CASSSGTSANEQFF.

This chain connects TRBV2 to TRBJ2-4; 8 nucleotides agree with TRBD2. Germline assignment: CDR1 SNHLY and CDR2 FYNNEI. The CDR3 consists of 16 residues. Losses at the gene ends were 5 bases for V and 1 base for J; bases not matched to a gene: 7. The CDR3 sequence is CASSWSGGDAKNIQYF. The CDR3 DNA follows: TGTGCCAGCAGTTGGAGCGGGGGTGACGCCAAAAACATTCAGTACTTC.

This clonotype was detected many times. CDR3 in DNA: TGCAGTGCTAGAGGGGCCAATCAGCCCCAGCATTTT. Translation: CSARGANQPQHF. The genes are TRBV20-1 and TRBJ1-5, with unresolved D. The CDR3 runs 12 residues. From germline, CDR1 is DFQATT and CDR2 SNEGSKA (reference sequence). V lost 1 base and J lost 3, with 4 bases in between.

This clonotype was counted many times. This sequence joins TRBV3-1 and TRBJ2-7; D may be TRBD1 or TRBD2 (6 bases each). This CDR3 contains 16 residues. V lost 1 base and J lost 1, with 14 bases in between. CDR1 LGHDT and CDR2 YNNKEL come from the germline V gene (reference sequence). This CDR3 reads CASSQGTGAASYEQYF. DNA for the CDR3: TGTGCCAGCAGCCAAGGGACGGGGGCAGCATCCTACGAGCAGTACTTC.

The table lists this clonotype with many counts. The chain employs TRBV27 and TRBJ1-6, with a weak D call TRBD1 (6 bases). Germline CDR1 and CDR2: MNHEY and SMNVEV (reference sequence). This CDR3 contains 14 residues. The V end was cut by 5 bases, the J end by 7 bases, with 12 bases between. The CDR3 DNA follows: TGTGCCAGCAGTCTACAGGGAGGGAATTCACCCCTCCACTTT. This encodes CASSLQGGNSPLHF.

This clonotype has only a few counts. The V and J genes are TRBV10-1 and TRBJ2-6; D assignment may be TRBD1 or TRBD2 (6 bases each). The germline V gene encodes CDR1 WNHNN and CDR2 SYGVQD (reference sequence). Trimming left V 3 bases short and J 2 bases short, with 8 bases between. This CDR3 contains 15 residues. CDR3 bases: TGCGCCAGCAGTGAAGGGGGGCCTGGGGCCAACGTCCTGACTTTC. Amino acids: CASSEGGPGANVLTF.

In its sample, this clonotype was seen many times. This chain uses TRBV29-1 with TRBJ2-3, with TRBD2 matching 8 bases. This CDR3 contains 14 residues. Germline V gives CDR1 SQVTM, CDR2 ANQGSEA. V shed 3 bases and J 0 bases; nucleotides not matched to a gene: 2. The CDR3 protein is CSVDERESTDTQYF. In DNA, the CDR3 is TGCAGCGTTGATGAGCGGGAGAGCACAGATACGCAGTATTTT.

The sample holds many counts of this clonotype. The V and J genes are TRBV27 and TRBJ1-1, with D possibly being TRBD1 (5 bases). V lost 3 bases, J lost 4 bases, and 21 bases lay in between. Per germline, CDR1 MNHEY and CDR2 SMNVEV (reference sequence). The CDR3 sequence is 17 residues long. The CDR3 protein is CASSFFGPLPGGTEAFF. The CDR3 coding sequence is TGTGCCAGCAGTTTCTTTGGGCCTCTACCCGGGGGCACTGAAGCTTTCTTT.

This clonotype was counted only a few times. The chain has TRBV28 and TRBJ2-1; the match to TRBD1 covers 9 bases. Germline V gives CDR1 MDHEN, CDR2 SYDVKM. V dropped 6 bases and J dropped 0; count of bases not matched to a gene: 3. This CDR3 is 15 amino acids long. Written as DNA, the CDR3 is TGTGCCAGCAGGGGACAGGGTCACTCCTACAATGAGCAGTTCTTC. Translation: CASRGQGHSYNEQFF.

This clonotype was seen repeatedly, ten times or more. This rearrangement joins TRBV5-8 to TRBJ1-2; unclear D gene. This CDR3 has 15 amino acids. From germline, CDR1 is SGHTS and CDR2 YDEGEE. The V end was cut by 0 bases, the J end by 8 bases, with 17 bases between. The CDR3: CASSLVGVARLGYTF. CDR3 bases: TGTGCCAGCAGCTTGGTTGGGGTGGCTAGATTGGGCTACACCTTC.

This chain uses TRBV7-3 with TRBJ1-1; the D gene is possibly TRBD1 (5 bases). Trimming took off 5 bases at V and 1 base at J, with 11 bases between the two ends. The CDR3 spans 14 residues. The V gene's germline CDR1 is SGHTA and CDR2 FQGTGA. The CDR3 nucleotides are TGTGCCAGCAGCCCAGGGCCCGAGAACACTGAAGCTTTCTTT. Translated, it gives CASSPGPENTEAFF.

This clonotype came up many times. This chain connects TRBV28 to TRBJ1-2, with 7 nucleotides matching TRBD1. With 5 bases clipped from V and 0 bases from J, the junction kept 6 bases outside the gene matches. The CDR3 runs to 15 residues. The germline CDR1 and CDR2 sequences are MDHEN and SYDVKM. Here the CDR3 reads CASSLQGVSNYGYTF. CDR3 bases: TGTGCCAGCAGTCTGCAGGGGGTCTCTAACTATGGCTACACCTTC.

This clonotype has ten or more counts. V usage is TRBV18 and J usage is TRBJ1-5; TRBD1 might be the D (5 bases). CDR3 length: 14 amino acids. V shed 3 bases and J shed 3 bases, with 9 bases lying between them. Germline V gene sequence: CDR1 KGHSH, CDR2 LQKENI. CDR3 in amino acids: CASSPMGPNQPQHF. DNA for the CDR3: TGTGCCAGCTCACCGATGGGGCCCAATCAGCCCCAGCATTTT.

The gene calls are TRBV20-1 and TRBJ1-2, with unresolved D. This CDR3 has 15 amino acids. V was shortened by 0 bases and J by 0 bases, with 11 bases between the two germline ends. Germline V gives CDR1 DFQATT, CDR2 SNEGSKA (reference sequence). As DNA, the CDR3 is TGCAGTGCTAGAGATCTAAAGGGAACTAACTATGGCTACACCTTC. Translating it yields CSARDLKGTNYGYTF.

At least ten counts were recorded for this clonotype. The chain has TRBV5-1 and TRBJ2-7; the D gene is possibly TRBD2 (6 bases). The CDR3 totals 14 residues. Per germline, CDR1 SGHRS and CDR2 YFSETQ. V lost 4 bases, J lost 4 bases, and 15 bases lay in between. The CDR3 region has the DNA TGCGCCAGCAGCGTCGGAGGGAAAGGGTACGAGCAGTACTTC. Protein product: CASSVGGKGYEQYF. Full variable domain (outside the CDR3, taken from reference TRBV5-1 and TRBJ2-7): KAGVTQTPRYLIKTRGQQVTLSCSPISGHRSVSWYQQTPGQGLQFLFEYFSETQRNKGNFPGRFSGRQFSNSRSEMNVSTLELGDSALYLCASSVGGKGYEQYFGPGTRLTVT.

This clonotype was counted between two and nine times. The rearrangement joins TRBV6-5 to TRBJ1-2, with TRBD1 matching over 7 bases. Germline V gene data show CDR1 as MNHEY and CDR2 as SVGAGI. Trimming at V came to 2 bases and at J to 5 bases, leaving 8 bases not matched to a gene. This CDR3 has 15 amino acids. The CDR3 DNA sequence: TGTGCCAGCAGTTACGAGGGGACAGCCGATTATGGCTACACCTTC. Translating it yields CASSYEGTADYGYTF.

This clonotype was seen a handful of times. This sequence joins TRBV14 and TRBJ2-7; 10 bases map to TRBD1. V dropped 2 bases and J dropped 2; count of bases not matched to a gene: 6. Germline values: CDR1 SGHDN, CDR2 FVKESK. The CDR3 sequence is 16 residues long. CDR3 residues: CASSQRPGQGTYEQYF. The CDR3 nucleotides read TGTGCCAGCAGCCAACGTCCGGGACAGGGGACCTACGAGCAGTACTTC.

Ten or more counts support this clonotype. The CDR3 here is CASSPERLAGGEQYF. The CDR3, as DNA: TGTGCCAGCAGCCCAGAGCGACTAGCGGGAGGCGAGCAGTACTTC. This chain uses TRBV3-1 with TRBJ2-7; 13 nucleotides line up with TRBD2. Per the germline V gene, CDR1 is LGHDT and CDR2 is YNNKEL (reference sequence). Losses at the gene ends were 4 bases for V and 6 bases for J; bases not matched to a gene: 6. This CDR3 region has 15 residues.

The chain links TRBV5-1 to TRBJ2-1; TRBD2 aligns across 7 bases. Germline CDR1 is SGHRS and CDR2 is YFSETQ. Trimming removed 3 bases from V and 9 bases from J; junction bases left unmatched: 15. The CDR3 loop spans 16 amino acids. This chain's CDR3 is CASSSFRDYNQPEQFF. Written as DNA, the CDR3 is TGCGCCAGCAGCTCGTTCCGGGACTACAATCAGCCTGAGCAGTTCTTC.

This clonotype was observed many times. The V call is TRBV27, the J call TRBJ1-5; no reliable D call. The length of the CDR3 is 16 residues. Between the trimmed V and J ends, which lost 2 bases and 1 base, there was a span of 12 bases. Germline lookup yields CDR1 MNHEY and CDR2 SMNVEV (reference sequence). The CDR3 reads CASSLGPDGSNQPQHF. The CDR3 DNA is TGTGCCAGCAGTTTAGGTCCAGACGGAAGCAATCAGCCCCAGCATTTT.

The rearrangement uses TRBV3-1 and TRBJ1-5; no clear D gene. The germline V gene has CDR1 LGHDT and CDR2 YNNKEL (reference sequence). This CDR3 has 15 residues. V lost 1 base and J 4 bases, leaving 11 bases between the germline ends. CDR3 protein: CASSQGAPTNQPQHF. CDR3 DNA: TGTGCCAGCAGCCAAGGGGCACCAACTAATCAGCCCCAGCATTTT. Filled out from reference TRBV3-1 and TRBJ1-5, the complete variable domain reads DTAVSQTPKYLVTQMGNDKSIKCEQNLGHDTMYWYKQDSKKFLKIMFSYNNKELIINETVPNRFSPKSPDKAHLNLHINSLELGDSAVYFCASSQGAPTNQPQHFGDGTRLSIL.